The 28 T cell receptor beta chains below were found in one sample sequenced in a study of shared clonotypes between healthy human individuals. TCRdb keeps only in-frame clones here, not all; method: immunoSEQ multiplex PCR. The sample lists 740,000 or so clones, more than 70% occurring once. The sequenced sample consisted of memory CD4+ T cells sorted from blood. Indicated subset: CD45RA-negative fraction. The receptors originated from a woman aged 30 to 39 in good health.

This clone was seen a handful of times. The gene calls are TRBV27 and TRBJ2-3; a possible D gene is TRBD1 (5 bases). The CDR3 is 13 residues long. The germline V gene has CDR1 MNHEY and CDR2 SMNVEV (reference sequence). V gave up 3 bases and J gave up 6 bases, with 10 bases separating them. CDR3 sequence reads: CASSFRDLDTQYF. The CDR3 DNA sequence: TGTGCCAGCAGTTTCAGGGATTTGGATACGCAGTATTTT.

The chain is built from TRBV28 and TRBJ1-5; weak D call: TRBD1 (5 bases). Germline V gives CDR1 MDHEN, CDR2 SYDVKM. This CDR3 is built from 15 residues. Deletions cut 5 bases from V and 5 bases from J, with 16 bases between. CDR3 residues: CASSNHLRADQPQHF. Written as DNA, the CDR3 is TGTGCCAGCAGTAACCACCTCAGGGCGGATCAGCCCCAGCATTTT.

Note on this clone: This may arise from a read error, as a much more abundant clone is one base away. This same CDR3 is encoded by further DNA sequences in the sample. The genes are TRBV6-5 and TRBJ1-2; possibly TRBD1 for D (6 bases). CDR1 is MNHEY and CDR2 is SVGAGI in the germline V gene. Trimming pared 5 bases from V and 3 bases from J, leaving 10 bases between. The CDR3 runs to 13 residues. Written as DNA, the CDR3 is TGTGCCAGCAGTCCCTCAGGGGACTATGGCTACACCTTC. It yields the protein CASSPSGDYGYTF.

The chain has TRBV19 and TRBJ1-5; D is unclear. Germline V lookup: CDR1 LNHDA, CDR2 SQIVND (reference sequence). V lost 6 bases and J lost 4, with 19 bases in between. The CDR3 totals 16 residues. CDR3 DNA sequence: TGTGCCAGTAGGTATTCGGGGTCACCTCGGAATCAGCCCCAGCATTTT. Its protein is CASRYSGSPRNQPQHF.

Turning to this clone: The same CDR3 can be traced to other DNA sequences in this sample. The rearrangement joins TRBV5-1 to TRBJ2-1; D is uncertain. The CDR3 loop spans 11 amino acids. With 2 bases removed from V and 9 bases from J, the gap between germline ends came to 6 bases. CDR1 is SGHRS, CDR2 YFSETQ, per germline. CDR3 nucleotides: TGCGCCAGCAGCTTATCGGGTGAGCAGTTCTTC. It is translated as CASSLSGEQFF.

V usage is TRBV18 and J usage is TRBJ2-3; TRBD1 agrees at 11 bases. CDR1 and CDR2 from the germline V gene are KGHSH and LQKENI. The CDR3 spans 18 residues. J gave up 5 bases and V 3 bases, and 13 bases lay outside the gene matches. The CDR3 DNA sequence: TGTGCCAGCTCACCCTGGAGTGGACAGGGGGCGCAAGGAGATACGCAGTATTTT. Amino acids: CASSPWSGQGAQGDTQYF. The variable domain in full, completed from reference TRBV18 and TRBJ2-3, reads NAGVMQNPRHLVRRRGQEARLRCSPMKGHSHVYWYRQLPEEGLKFMVYLQKENIIDESGMPKERFSAEFPKEGPSILRIQQVVRGDSAAYFCASSPWSGQGAQGDTQYFGPGTRLTVL.

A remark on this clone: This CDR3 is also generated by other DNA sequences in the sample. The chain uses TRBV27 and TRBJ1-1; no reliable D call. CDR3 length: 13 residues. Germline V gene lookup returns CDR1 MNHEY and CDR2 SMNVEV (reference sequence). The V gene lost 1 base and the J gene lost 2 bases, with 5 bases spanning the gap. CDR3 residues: CASSLLANTEAFF. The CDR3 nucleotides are TGTGCCAGCAGTTTATTGGCTAACACTGAAGCTTTCTTT.

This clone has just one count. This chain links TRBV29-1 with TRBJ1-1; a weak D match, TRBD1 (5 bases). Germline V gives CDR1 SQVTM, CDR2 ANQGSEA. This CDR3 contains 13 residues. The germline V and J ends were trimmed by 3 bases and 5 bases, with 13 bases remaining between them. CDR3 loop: CSVELFGATEAFF. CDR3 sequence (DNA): TGCAGCGTTGAGTTATTTGGGGCTACTGAAGCTTTCTTT. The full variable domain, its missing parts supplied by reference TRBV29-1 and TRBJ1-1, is SAVISQKPSRDICQRGTSLTIQCQVDSQVTMMFWYRQQPGQSLTLIATANQGSEATYESGFVIDKFPISRPNLTFSTLTVSNMSPEDSSIYLCSVELFGATEAFFGQGTRLTVV.

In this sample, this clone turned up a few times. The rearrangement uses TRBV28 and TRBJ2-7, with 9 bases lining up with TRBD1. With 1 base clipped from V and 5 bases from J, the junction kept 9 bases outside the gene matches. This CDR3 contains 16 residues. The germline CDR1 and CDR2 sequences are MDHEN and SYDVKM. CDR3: CASSLFSDRGSNEQYF. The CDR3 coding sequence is TGTGCCAGCAGTTTATTCTCGGACAGGGGAAGTAACGAGCAGTACTTC.

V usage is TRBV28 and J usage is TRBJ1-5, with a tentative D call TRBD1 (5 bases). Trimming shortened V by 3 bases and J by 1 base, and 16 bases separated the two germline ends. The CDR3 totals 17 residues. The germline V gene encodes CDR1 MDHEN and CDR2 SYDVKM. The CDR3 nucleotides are TGTGCCAGCAGTTTCGCCTCAGGGTCCACGAGCAATCAGCCCCAGCATTTT. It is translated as CASSFASGSTSNQPQHF. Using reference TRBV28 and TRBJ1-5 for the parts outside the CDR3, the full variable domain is DVKVTQSSRYLVKRTGEKVFLECVQDMDHENMFWYRQDPGLGLRLIYFSYDVKMKEKGDIPEGYSVSREKKERFSLILESASTNQTSMYLCASSFASGSTSNQPQHFGDGTRLSIL.

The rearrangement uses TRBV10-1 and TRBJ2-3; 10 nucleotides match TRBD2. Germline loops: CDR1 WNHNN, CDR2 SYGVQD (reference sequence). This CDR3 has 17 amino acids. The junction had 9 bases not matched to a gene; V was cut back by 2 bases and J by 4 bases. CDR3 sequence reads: CASSETLKAGGADTQYF. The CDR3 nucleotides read TGCGCCAGCAGTGAGACCCTAAAAGCGGGAGGGGCAGATACGCAGTATTTT.

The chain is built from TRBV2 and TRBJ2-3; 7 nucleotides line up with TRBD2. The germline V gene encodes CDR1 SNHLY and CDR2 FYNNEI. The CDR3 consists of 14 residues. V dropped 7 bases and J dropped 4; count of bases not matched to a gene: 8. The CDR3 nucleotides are TGTGCCAGCAACCGATTGACTAGCTCAGATACGCAGTATTTT. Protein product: CASNRLTSSDTQYF.

The CDR3 nucleotides are TGCGCCAGCAGCTTCGGGGAGTGGAACACTGAAGCTTTCTTT. This gives the protein CASSFGEWNTEAFF. The genes are TRBV5-1 and TRBJ1-1, with D unresolved. Germline lookup yields CDR1 SGHRS and CDR2 YFSETQ. This CDR3 has 14 amino acids. V was shortened by 2 bases and J by 1 base, with 9 bases between the two germline ends.

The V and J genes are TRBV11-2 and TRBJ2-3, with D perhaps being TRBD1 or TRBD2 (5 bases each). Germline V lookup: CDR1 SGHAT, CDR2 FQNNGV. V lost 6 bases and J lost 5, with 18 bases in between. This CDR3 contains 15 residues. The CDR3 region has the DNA TGTGCCAGCAGTCCCTTGGGACCAGTTCTAGATACGCAGTATTTT. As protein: CASSPLGPVLDTQYF.

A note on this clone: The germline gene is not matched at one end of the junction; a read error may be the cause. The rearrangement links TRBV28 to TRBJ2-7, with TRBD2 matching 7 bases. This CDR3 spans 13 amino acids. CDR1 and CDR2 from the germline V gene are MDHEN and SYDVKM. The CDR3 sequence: CASLTSVSNEQYF. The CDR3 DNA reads TGTGCCAGCCTCACTAGCGTCTCCAACGAGCAGTACTTC.

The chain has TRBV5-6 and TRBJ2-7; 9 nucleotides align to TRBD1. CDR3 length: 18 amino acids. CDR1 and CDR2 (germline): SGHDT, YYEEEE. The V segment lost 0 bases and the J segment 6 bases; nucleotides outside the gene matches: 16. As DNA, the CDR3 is TGTGCCAGCAGCTTGGGGAACACAGGGGGCGATCTCCTAGGCGAGCAGTACTTC. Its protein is CASSLGNTGGDLLGEQYF.

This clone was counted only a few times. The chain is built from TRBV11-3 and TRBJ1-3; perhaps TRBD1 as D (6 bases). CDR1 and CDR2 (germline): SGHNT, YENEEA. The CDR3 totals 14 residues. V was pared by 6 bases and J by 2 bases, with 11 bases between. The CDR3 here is CASSYGGPGNTIYF. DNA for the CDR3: TGTGCCAGCAGTTACGGGGGCCCTGGAAACACCATATATTTT.

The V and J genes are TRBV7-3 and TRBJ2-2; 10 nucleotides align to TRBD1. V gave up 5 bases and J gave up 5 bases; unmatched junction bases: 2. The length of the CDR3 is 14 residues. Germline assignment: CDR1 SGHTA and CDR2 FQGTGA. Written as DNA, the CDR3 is TGTGCCAGCAGCGCGGGACAGGGGACCGGGGAGCTGTTTTTT. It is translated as CASSAGQGTGELFF. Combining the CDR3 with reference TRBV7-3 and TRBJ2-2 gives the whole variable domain GAGVSQTPSNKVTEKGKYVELRCDPISGHTALYWYRQSLGQGPEFLIYFQGTGAADDSGLPNDRFFAVRPEGSVSTLKIQRTERGDSAVYLCASSAGQGTGELFFGEGSRLTVL.

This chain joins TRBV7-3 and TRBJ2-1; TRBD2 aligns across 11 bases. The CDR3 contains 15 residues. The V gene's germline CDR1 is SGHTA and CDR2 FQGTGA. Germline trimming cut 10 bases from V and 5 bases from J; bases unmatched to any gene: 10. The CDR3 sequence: CAITPGTSGHNEQFF. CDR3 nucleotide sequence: TGTGCCATTACTCCCGGGACTAGCGGACACAATGAGCAGTTCTTC.

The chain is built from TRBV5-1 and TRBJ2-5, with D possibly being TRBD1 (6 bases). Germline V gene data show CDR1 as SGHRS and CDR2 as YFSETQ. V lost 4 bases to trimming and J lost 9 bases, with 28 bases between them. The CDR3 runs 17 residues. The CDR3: CASSQDVTGPTSESQYF. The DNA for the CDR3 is TGCGCCAGCAGCCAAGACGTTACAGGGCCCACCTCGGAGTCCCAGTACTTC.

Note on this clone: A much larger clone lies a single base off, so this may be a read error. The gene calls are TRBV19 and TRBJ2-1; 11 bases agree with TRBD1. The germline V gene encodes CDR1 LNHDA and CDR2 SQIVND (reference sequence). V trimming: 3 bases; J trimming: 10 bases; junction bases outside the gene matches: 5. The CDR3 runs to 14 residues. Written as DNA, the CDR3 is TGTGCCAGTAGTATGGGACAGGGGGAAAGGGAGCAGTTCTTC. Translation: CASSMGQGEREQFF. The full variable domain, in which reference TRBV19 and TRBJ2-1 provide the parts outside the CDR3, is DGGITQSPKYLFRKEGQNVTLSCEQNLNHDAMYWYRQDPGQGLRLIYYSQIVNDFQKGDIAEGYSVSREKKESFPLTVTSAQKNPTAFYLCASSMGQGEREQFFGPGTRLTVL.

The CDR3 DNA reads as TGTGCCAGCAGTCGCCCCCTAGGAGGGTATGGCTACACCTTC. Protein: CASSRPLGGYGYTF. The chain joins TRBV28 to TRBJ1-2; unclear D gene. Germline lookup yields CDR1 MDHEN and CDR2 SYDVKM. CDR3 length equals 14 residues. V lost 5 bases and J 5 bases, leaving 15 bases between the germline ends.

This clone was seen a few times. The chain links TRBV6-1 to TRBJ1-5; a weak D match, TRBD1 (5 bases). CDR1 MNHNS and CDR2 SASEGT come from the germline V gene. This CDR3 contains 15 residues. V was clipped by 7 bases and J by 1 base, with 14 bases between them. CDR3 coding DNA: TGTGCCAGCAACCTTATCTACAGGAGCAATCAGCCCCAGCATTTT. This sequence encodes CASNLIYRSNQPQHF.

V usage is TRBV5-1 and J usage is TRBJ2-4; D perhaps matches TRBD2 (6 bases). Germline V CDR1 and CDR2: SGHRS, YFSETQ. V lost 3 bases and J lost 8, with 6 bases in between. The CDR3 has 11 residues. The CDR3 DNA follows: TGCGCCAGCAGCTGGGGGGACATTCAGTACTTC. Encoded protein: CASSWGDIQYF. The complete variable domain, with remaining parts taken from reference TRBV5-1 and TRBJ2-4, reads KAGVTQTPRYLIKTRGQQVTLSCSPISGHRSVSWYQQTPGQGLQFLFEYFSETQRNKGNFPGRFSGRQFSNSRSEMNVSTLELGDSALYLCASSWGDIQYFGAGTRLSVL.

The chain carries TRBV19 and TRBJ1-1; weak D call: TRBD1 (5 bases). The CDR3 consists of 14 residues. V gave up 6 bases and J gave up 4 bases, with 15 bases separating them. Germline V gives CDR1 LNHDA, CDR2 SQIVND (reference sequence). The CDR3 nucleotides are TGTGCCAGTAGCGGACGACGGGACTTCACTGAAGCTTTCTTT. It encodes CASSGRRDFTEAFF.

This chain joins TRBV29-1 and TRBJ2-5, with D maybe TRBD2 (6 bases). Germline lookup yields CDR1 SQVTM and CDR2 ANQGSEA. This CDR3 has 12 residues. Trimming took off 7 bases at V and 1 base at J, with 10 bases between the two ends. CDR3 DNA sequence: TGCAGCGGAAGGACTACCCAAGAGACCCAGTACTTC. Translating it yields CSGRTTQETQYF.

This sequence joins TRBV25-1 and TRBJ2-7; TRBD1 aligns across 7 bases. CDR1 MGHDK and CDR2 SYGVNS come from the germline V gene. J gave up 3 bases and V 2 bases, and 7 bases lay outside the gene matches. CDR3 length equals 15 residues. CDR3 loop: CASSEPSDRVYEQYF. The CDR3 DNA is TGTGCCAGCAGTGAACCCAGCGACAGGGTCTACGAGCAGTACTTC.

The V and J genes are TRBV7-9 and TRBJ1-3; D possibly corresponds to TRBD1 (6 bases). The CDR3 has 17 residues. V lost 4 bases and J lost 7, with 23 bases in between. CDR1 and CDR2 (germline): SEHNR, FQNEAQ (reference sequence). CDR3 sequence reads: CASSSPQGGGFVNTIYF. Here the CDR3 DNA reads TGTGCCAGCAGCTCCCCACAGGGCGGAGGATTCGTGAACACCATATATTTT.